The 15 T cell receptor beta chains given below trace back to one sample, sequenced in a study of immune cell composition in non-small cell lung cancer. Sequencing used immunoSEQ multiplex PCR; TCRdb keeps in-frame clones, though not all of them. The sample consists of several thousand clones, roughly 79% of them appearing once. Sequences were obtained from lung tumor tissue. All receptors come from a human donor with non-small cell lung cancer.

The chain's CDR3 is CASSLGTINTGELFF. CDR3 bases: TGTGCCAGCAGCTTGGGGACAATTAACACCGGGGAGCTGTTTTTT. The rearrangement links TRBV5-8 to TRBJ2-2; TRBD1 is a possible D gene (5 bases). The CDR3 is 15 residues long. The germline V and J ends were trimmed by 0 bases and 2 bases, with 8 bases remaining between them. Germline V gene lookup returns CDR1 SGHTS and CDR2 YDEGEE.

For the CDR3, the DNA is TGCGCCAGCAGCTCCGGACTAGCGGGGGGCTACGAGCAGTACTTC. Its protein product is CASSSGLAGGYEQYF. This chain joins TRBV5-1 and TRBJ2-7; TRBD2 matches 14 bases. Trimming removed 3 bases from V and 3 bases from J; junction bases left unmatched: 2. This CDR3 has 15 amino acids. Germline V gene data show CDR1 as SGHRS and CDR2 as YFSETQ.

The rearrangement links TRBV29-1 to TRBJ1-2; TRBD1 might be the D (5 bases). The CDR3 consists of 17 residues. Per germline, CDR1 SQVTM and CDR2 ANQGSEA. Trimming stripped 6 bases from V and 1 base from J, with 24 bases between. CDR3 in DNA: TGCAGCGTCATCGAGGTCAGGAGTGGGGCCTTTAACTATGGCTACACCTTC. Translated, it gives CSVIEVRSGAFNYGYTF.

The chain employs TRBV2 and TRBJ2-3; a weak D match, TRBD1 (6 bases). The CDR3 totals 15 residues. Germline CDR1 reads SNHLY; CDR2 reads FYNNEI. V was clipped by 7 bases and J by 0 bases, with 14 bases between them. Written as DNA, the CDR3 is TGTGCCAGCAAAGGACAGACTCCCAGCACAGATACGCAGTATTTT. Its protein is CASKGQTPSTDTQYF.

This chain joins TRBV10-2 and TRBJ1-2; TRBD1 might be the D (6 bases). The CDR3 sequence is 15 residues long. Germline lookup yields CDR1 WSHSY and CDR2 SAAADI. The V end lost 7 bases, the J end lost 7 bases, and 22 bases lay between the germline ends. CDR3 nucleotide sequence: TGCGCCAGCACTCTCCGGACAGATTTTGCGGGTGGCTACACCTTC. Translation: CASTLRTDFAGGYTF.

V usage is TRBV4-3 and J usage is TRBJ1-6; D ambiguous. The CDR3 is 13 residues long. Per germline, CDR1 LGHNA and CDR2 YSLEER. The V gene lost 4 bases and the J gene lost 10 bases, with 11 bases spanning the gap. The CDR3 DNA is TGCGCCAGCAGCCCCAGCGGTACCTCACCCCTCCACTTT. Its translation: CASSPSGTSPLHF.

The V call is TRBV5-1, the J call TRBJ2-3; D is unclear. The CDR3 sequence is 15 residues long. CDR1 and CDR2 (germline): SGHRS, YFSETQ. V gave up 0 bases and J gave up 2 bases, with 10 bases separating them. The DNA of the CDR3 is TGCGCCAGCAGCTTGGGTGGGCGGCACACAGATACGCAGTATTTT. Protein product: CASSLGGRHTDTQYF.

This chain joins TRBV30 and TRBJ1-6; D is unresolved. Trimming removed 0 bases at V and 7 bases at J, with 13 bases between. Germline V gene sequence: CDR1 GTSNPN, CDR2 SVGIG (reference sequence). The CDR3 loop spans 15 amino acids. The CDR3 spells CAWSVPRGANSPLHF. The CDR3, as DNA: TGTGCCTGGAGTGTGCCCCGAGGAGCGAATTCACCCCTCCACTTT. The full variable domain, rest sourced from reference TRBV30 and TRBJ1-6, is SQTIHQWPATLVQPVGSPLSLECTVEGTSNPNLYWYRQAAGRGLQLLFYSVGIGQISSEVPQNLSASRPQDRQFILSSKKLLLSDSGFYLCAWSVPRGANSPLHFGNGTRLTVT.

The chain employs TRBV18 and TRBJ1-5, with TRBD1 matching 10 bases. CDR1 KGHSH and CDR2 LQKENI come from the germline V gene. The CDR3 is made up of 15 amino acids. The V and J ends lost 3 bases and 7 bases, in that order; junction bases with no gene match: 6. The CDR3 spells CASSPLGTGVQPQHF. CDR3 nucleotide sequence: TGTGCCAGCTCACCTCTCGGGACAGGGGTACAGCCCCAGCATTTT.

V gene TRBV7-8 combines with J gene TRBJ1-3, with D tentatively TRBD1 (6 bases). Between the trimmed V and J ends, which lost 4 bases and 9 bases, there was a span of 25 bases. The germline gives CDR1 SGHVS, CDR2 FQNEAQ. CDR3 length: 17 residues. CDR3 DNA: TGTGCCAGCAGCTACGGAGACGGGGGCGGAGCCGTCAGCACCATATATTTT. This gives the protein CASSYGDGGGAVSTIYF.

V and J are TRBV7-2 and TRBJ1-2; 7 positions agree with TRBD1. The J segment lost 7 bases and the V segment lost 5 bases, leaving 10 bases of the junction unmatched. Germline V lookup: CDR1 SGHTA, CDR2 FQGNSA. CDR3 length: 14 residues. This chain's CDR3 is CASSQGQTLSGYTF. The CDR3, as DNA: TGTGCCAGCAGCCAGGGACAGACCCTTTCTGGCTACACCTTC.

CDR3 loop: CASSLERTNTGELFF. The CDR3 nucleotides are TGTGCCAGCAGCTTGGAACGGACTAACACCGGGGAGCTGTTTTTT. The genes are TRBV5-4 and TRBJ2-2; D possibly corresponds to TRBD2 (5 bases). The CDR3 consists of 15 residues. The V end lost 0 bases, the J end lost 2 bases, and 8 bases lay between the germline ends. Germline V gives CDR1 SGHNT, CDR2 YYREEE (reference sequence).

The genes are TRBV18 and TRBJ1-6; weak D call: TRBD1 (6 bases). V lost 3 bases to trimming and J lost 4 bases, with 7 bases between them. CDR3 length: 14 residues. Germline V gives CDR1 KGHSH, CDR2 LQKENI. In DNA form, the CDR3 reads TGTGCCAGCTCACCCCAGGGGTATAATTCACCCCTCCACTTT. Translating it yields CASSPQGYNSPLHF.

The chain couples TRBV28 to TRBJ1-2, with 7 nucleotides matching TRBD1. The germline V gene has CDR1 MDHEN and CDR2 SYDVKM. This CDR3 region has 15 residues. The V segment lost 5 bases and the J segment 9 bases; nucleotides outside the gene matches: 15. CDR3 protein: CASSPILTGSQRYTF. CDR3 in DNA: TGTGCCAGCAGTCCGATATTGACAGGGTCACAACGCTACACCTTC.

V is TRBV7-3 and J is TRBJ1-6; D perhaps matches TRBD1 (6 bases). Germline V gives CDR1 SGHTA, CDR2 FQGTGA. The CDR3 runs to 13 residues. With 6 bases removed from V and 7 bases from J, the gap between germline ends came to 10 bases. The CDR3 nucleotides read TGTGCCAGCAGGCGACAGGAAAATTCACCCCTCCACTTT. Its translation is CASRRQENSPLHF. The whole variable domain, remainder taken from reference TRBV7-3 and TRBJ1-6, is GAGVSQTPSNKVTEKGKYVELRCDPISGHTALYWYRQSLGQGPEFLIYFQGTGAADDSGLPNDRFFAVRPEGSVSTLKIQRTERGDSAVYLCASRRQENSPLHFGNGTRLTVT.